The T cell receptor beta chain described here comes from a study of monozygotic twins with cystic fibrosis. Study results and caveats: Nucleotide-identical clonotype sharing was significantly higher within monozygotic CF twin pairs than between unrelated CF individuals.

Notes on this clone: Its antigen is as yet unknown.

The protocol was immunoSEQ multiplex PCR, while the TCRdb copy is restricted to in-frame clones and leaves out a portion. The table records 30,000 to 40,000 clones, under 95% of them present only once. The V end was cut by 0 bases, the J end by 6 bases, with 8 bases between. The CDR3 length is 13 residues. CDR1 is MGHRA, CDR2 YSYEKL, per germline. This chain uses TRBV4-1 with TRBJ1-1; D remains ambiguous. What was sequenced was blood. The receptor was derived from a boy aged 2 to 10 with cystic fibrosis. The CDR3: CASSQDLSPEAFF. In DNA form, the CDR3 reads TGCGCCAGCAGCCAAGATTTGTCTCCTGAAGCTTTCTTT.